This is a list of T cell receptor beta chains from one sample in a study of T-cell memory formation after mild COVID-19. MiXCR was run by TCRdb on the 5' RACE reads, yielding one entry per CDR3 protein. The repertoire has roughly 110,000 distinct CDR3 sequences, around 11% of them found once; the top ten carry 25% to 35%. The source material was PBMCs or a T cell subset sorted from them (not recorded which). The receptors here all came from an adult woman who had mild COVID-19 (a few samples of this study predate the infection). Cell type and time point are not known. The CDR3 runs from the conserved cysteine through the conserved F or W. Fields, in order: clone size, V gene, D gene, J gene, CDR3 protein, CDR3 DNA. D genes are given only for firm matches. Expanded clones are given a class, and other clones once, few, many or no size at all.

few	TRBV20-1	TRBD2	TRBJ2-7	CSASRGGLAGFSSYEQYF	TGCAGTGCTAGTAGGGGGGGACTAGCGGGATTCAGCTCCTACGAGCAGTACTTC
few	TRBV9	-	TRBJ2-7	CASSGASGAAYEQYF	TGTGCCAGCAGCGGCGCCTCCGGAGCCGCCTACGAGCAGTACTTC
-	TRBV5-1	-	TRBJ2-7	CASSGESYEQYF	TGCGCCAGCAGTGGTGAATCCTACGAGCAGTACTTC
-	TRBV12-3/TRBV12-4	-	TRBJ1-5	CASSLVGARPQHF	TGTGCCAGCAGTTTAGTAGGGGCTCGGCCCCAGCATTTT
many	TRBV25-1	-	TRBJ1-2	CASSNQGGGYTF	TGTGCCAGCAGCAACCAGGGTGGAGGCTACACCTTC
few	TRBV7-9	-	TRBJ1-4	CASSPPGFTNEKLFF	TGTGCCAGCAGCCCCCCGGGGTTTACTAATGAAAAACTGTTTTTT
many	TRBV7-2	TRBD2	TRBJ2-7	CASSPSSGSPEQYF	TGTGCCAGCAGCCCCTCTAGCGGGAGTCCCGAGCAGTACTTC
-	TRBV6-2/TRBV6-3	TRBD2	TRBJ2-1	CASSRLAGIYNEQFF	TGTGCCAGCAGTCGACTAGCGGGAATTTACAATGAGCAGTTCTTC
few	TRBV5-1	-	TRBJ2-7	CASSLLAEALDEQYF	TGCGCCAGCAGCTTATTAGCGGAGGCCTTGGACGAGCAGTACTTC
-	TRBV5-6	-	TRBJ1-2	CASSSEQAPYGYTF	TGTGCCAGCAGCTCCGAACAGGCCCCCTATGGCTACACCTTC
-	TRBV25-1	-	TRBJ2-6	CASSVGDIHSGANVLTF	TGTGCCAGCAGTGTTGGAGATATCCATTCTGGGGCCAACGTCCTGACTTTC
-	TRBV7-2	-	TRBJ2-1	CASSSQTRGNEQFF	TGTGCCAGCAGCTCCCAGACCCGGGGGAATGAGCAGTTCTTC
few	TRBV9	TRBD2	TRBJ2-7	CASSPSGLAVYEQYF	TGTGCCAGCAGCCCCTCGGGACTAGCGGTATACGAGCAGTACTTC
few	TRBV10-3	TRBD2	TRBJ2-1	CATWTSGSTSDEQFF	TGTGCCACCTGGACTAGCGGGAGCACGAGCGATGAGCAGTTCTTC
-	TRBV2	-	TRBJ2-3	CASSELRRVTDTQYF	TGTGCCAGCAGTGAATTAAGACGGGTCACAGATACGCAGTATTTT
few	TRBV13	-	TRBJ2-7	CASSLGPQSYEQYF	TGTGCCAGCAGCTTAGGCCCGCAGAGCTACGAGCAGTACTTC
few	TRBV5-1	-	TRBJ2-7	CASSPGQASAYEQYF	TGCGCCAGCAGCCCGGGGCAGGCCTCGGCCTACGAGCAGTACTTC
few	TRBV4-1	-	TRBJ1-1	CASSRPGMNTEAFF	TGCGCCAGCAGCCGACCAGGGATGAACACTGAAGCTTTCTTT
-	TRBV4-2	-	TRBJ1-1	CASSRPTGRSNTEAFF	TGTGCCAGCAGCCGGCCGACGGGACGATCGAACACTGAAGCTTTCTTT
-	TRBV5-1	-	TRBJ2-2	CASSLGPGGPTGELFF	TGCGCCAGCAGCTTGGGACCGGGGGGCCCCACCGGGGAGCTGTTTTTT
few	TRBV15	TRBD2	TRBJ2-3	CATSRDRAGGLNTQYF	TGTGCCACCAGCAGAGATAGAGCGGGAGGCCTTAATACGCAGTATTTT
-	TRBV29-1	-	TRBJ1-1	CSVEVVNTEAFF	TGCAGCGTTGAGGTGGTCAATACTGAAGCTTTCTTT